Below are 14 T cell receptor beta chains sequenced from a single sample in a study of identical twins. Via MiXCR, TCRdb re-called the 5' RACE reads, giving one row per CDR3 protein. Here the sample spans roughly 770,000 distinct CDR3 sequences, 15% to 20% being singletons. These data also formed part of another study, on T cells expressing NK-cell markers.

Material for sequencing was PBMCs. Receptors originate from a woman between 18 and 29 years old in good health.

The CDR3 spells CSAEGGWGTDTQYF. The DNA of the CDR3 is TGCAGTGCCGAGGGTGGCTGGGGCACAGATACGCAGTATTTT. The V call is TRBV20-1, the J call TRBJ2-3, with a weak D call TRBD2 (5 bases). This CDR3 is built from 14 residues. Germline V gives CDR1 DFQATT, CDR2 SNEGSKA (reference sequence). The V end was cut by 6 bases, the J end by 1 base, with 14 bases between.

This chain joins TRBV7-6 and TRBJ2-3; 12 bases fit TRBD2. After removal of 2 bases from V and 0 bases from J, the junction contained 3 bases not matched to a gene. Germline lookup yields CDR1 SGHVS and CDR2 FNYEAQ. The CDR3 is made up of 17 amino acids. The DNA for the CDR3 is TGTGCCAGCAGCTTAACGACTAGCGGGGGAAGCACAGATACGCAGTATTTT. Translating it yields CASSLTTSGGSTDTQYF.

This chain connects TRBV7-9 to TRBJ1-2; TRBD1 matches at 9 bases. Germline V gene sequence: CDR1 SEHNR, CDR2 FQNEAQ (reference sequence). The length of the CDR3 is 17 residues. The V and J ends lost 0 bases and 6 bases, in that order; junction bases with no gene match: 11. This chain's CDR3 is CASSLARTGAAGNGYTF. The DNA of the CDR3 is TGTGCCAGCAGCTTAGCTCGGACAGGGGCAGCGGGTAATGGCTACACCTTC.

V gene TRBV27 combines with J gene TRBJ2-3, with 9 bases lining up with TRBD2. Germline assignment: CDR1 MNHEY and CDR2 SMNVEV (reference sequence). The CDR3 sequence is 18 residues long. J was trimmed by 0 bases and V by 3 bases; bases with no gene match: 10. This chain's CDR3 is CASSFQRSGRLSTDTQYF. In nucleotides, the CDR3 is TGTGCCAGCAGTTTCCAAAGAAGCGGGAGGCTTAGCACAGATACGCAGTATTTT.

V is TRBV20-1 and J is TRBJ2-3; D possibly matches TRBD1 or TRBD2 (5 bases each). Germline V gene lookup returns CDR1 DFQATT and CDR2 SNEGSKA (reference sequence). V dropped 0 bases and J dropped 4 bases, with 14 bases sitting between them. The CDR3 runs 15 residues. The CDR3 DNA reads as TGCAGTGCTAGAGATGGGGGTCACTCAGCAGATACGCAGTATTTT. Translating it yields CSARDGGHSADTQYF.

This clonotype has only a few counts. V and J are TRBV5-6 and TRBJ2-1, with TRBD2 matching over 8 bases. This CDR3 is 16 amino acids long. The junction had 4 bases not matched to a gene; V was cut back by 0 bases and J by 2 bases. Germline V gives CDR1 SGHDT, CDR2 YYEEEE. In nucleotides, the CDR3 is TGTGCCAGCAGCTTGGCCAGCGGGAGCACCTACAATGAGCAGTTCTTC. Residues: CASSLASGSTYNEQFF.

The chain has TRBV10-3 and TRBJ2-7, with TRBD2 matching 13 bases. Germline CDR1 and CDR2: ENHRY and SYGVKD. J lost 6 bases, V lost 8 bases, and 4 bases had no gene match. The CDR3 length is 13 residues. The CDR3 sequence is CAIGLAGVPEQYF. The CDR3 DNA is TGTGCCATCGGACTAGCGGGAGTTCCCGAGCAGTACTTC.

V is TRBV12-3 or TRBV12-4 and J is TRBJ2-7; 8 nucleotides match TRBD2. The CDR3 contains 12 residues. Trimming at V came to 5 bases and at J to 13 bases, leaving 10 bases not matched to a gene. The CDR3 sequence is CASSKGLAGFYF. The DNA of the CDR3 is TGTGCCAGCAGTAAAGGACTAGCTGGGTTTTACTTC.

This sequence joins TRBV7-9 and TRBJ2-2; D unresolved. V was cut by 7 bases and J by 5 bases, with 14 bases left in between. From germline, CDR1 is SEHNR and CDR2 FQNEAQ (reference sequence). The CDR3 is 14 amino acids. CDR3 loop: CASTYHMGTGELFF. The DNA for the CDR3 is TGTGCCAGCACCTACCATATGGGAACCGGGGAGCTGTTTTTT.

This clonotype was detected a few times. The chain links TRBV29-1 to TRBJ2-1; tentative D call: TRBD1 (6 bases). The V end lost 4 bases, the J end lost 4 bases, and 8 bases lay between the germline ends. The CDR3 length is 12 residues. From germline, CDR1 is SQVTM and CDR2 ANQGSEA. The CDR3 region is CSVGQDYNEQFF. DNA of the CDR3: TGCAGCGTTGGACAGGATTACAATGAGCAGTTCTTC.

This clonotype came up a few times. This chain joins TRBV12-3 or TRBV12-4 and TRBJ2-5; D is undetermined. The V end lost 3 bases, the J end lost 7 bases, and 6 bases lay between the germline ends. This CDR3 is built from 11 residues. CDR3 DNA sequence: TGTGCCAGCAGTTTGCTCCTGACCCAGTACTTC. Protein sequence: CASSLLLTQYF.

The chain has TRBV3-1 and TRBJ1-1; D gene unclear. Germline V CDR1 and CDR2: LGHDT, YNNKEL (reference sequence). This CDR3 is 12 amino acids long. Trimming cost V 6 bases and J 7 bases, with 12 bases left between them. The CDR3, as DNA: TGTGCCAGCAGTCTGTATGGTGTTGAAGCTTTCTTT. Its translation: CASSLYGVEAFF.

This clonotype was seen more than once but under ten times. This chain joins TRBV11-1 and TRBJ2-3; 10 bases fit TRBD2. This CDR3 has 19 amino acids. Germline V gene lookup returns CDR1 SGHAT and CDR2 FQDESV (reference sequence). Unmatched junction bases numbered 13, after V lost 3 bases and J lost 1 base. This CDR3 is CASSFLAGVTALRTDTQYF. CDR3 coding DNA: TGTGCCAGCAGCTTTCTAGCGGGAGTTACTGCACTCCGCACAGATACGCAGTATTTT.

This clonotype has just a few counts. J is TRBJ1-5 and V is TRBV12-3 or TRBV12-4; 7 nucleotides agree with TRBD1. This CDR3 is 14 amino acids long. J gave up 3 bases and V 7 bases, and 6 bases lay outside the gene matches. CDR3 DNA sequence: TGTGCCAGCACCCCGGGACAGTACAATCAGCCCCAGCATTTT. Its protein product is CASTPGQYNQPQHF.